This TCR beta chain comes out of a study of CXCR3-negative and CXCR3-positive naive CD8 T cells. Study-wide points: TCR interaction strength was inferred from TRB CDR3 physicochemistry, as CD5 matched across naive subsets.

To note about this clonotype: Its matching antigen is unknown.

CDR3 size: 15 residues. UMI-labeled TRB cDNA libraries were prepared by 5' RACE. Each CDR3 protein gets one entry in TCRdb, which reprocessed the 5' RACE reads and gives no DNA. The sample holds 35,000 to 55,000 distinct CDR3 sequences. Source material: naive CXCR3- CD8+ T cells from blood. This sample's subset: CD45RO-CCR7+CD27+CD95- naive CD8+ T cells lacking CXCR3 (TNR3-). The chain links TRBV12-3 or TRBV12-4 to TRBJ2-3; TCRdb picks TRBD1, but there is no DNA to check that call. The TCR comes from a human donor in good health. Some clones in this sample may be carry-over from other donors' samples. CDR3 sequence: CASSPRGGGTDTQYF.